The clone carrying this TCR beta chain was detected many times. Its antigen remains unidentified. This sample was taken from a study of breast tumors, draining lymph nodes, adjacent tissues. Whole-study findings and limits: Data fit most tumor T cells coming from lymph node, expanding in tumor.

One entry per CDR3 protein results from TCRdb running MiXCR on the multiplex PCR reads. The sample carries roughly 14,000 distinct CDR3 sequences, around 58% recorded once. This CDR3 has 12 residues. Trimming stripped 2 bases from V and 4 bases from J, with 5 bases between. Germline V CDR1 and CDR2: MNHEY, SVGAGI. The sample comprised tumor-adjacent breast tissue. The chain employs TRBV6-5 and TRBJ1-1; D is ambiguous. This clonotype was sampled from a female donor with breast cancer. Some clones in this sample may be carry-over from other donors' samples. The CDR3 reads CASSYEGTEAFF. CDR3 DNA sequence: TGTGCCAGCAGTTACGAGGGCACTGAAGCTTTCTTT.